The T cell receptor beta chain under discussion was sequenced for a study of T cells in women clearing cervical HPV infection. Using immunoSEQ multiplex PCR, the repertoire was profiled, and TCRdb retains in-frame clones only, with some absent. The sample totals roughly 15,000 clones. Points on this clone: The read finishes 3 residues shy of the CDR3 end, and the germline J gene is used to complete it.

Trimming removed 7 bases from V and 2 bases from J; junction bases left unmatched: 8. The CDR3 has 16 residues. Germline values: CDR1 SGHRS, CDR2 YFSETQ. Sequencing input: blood buffy coat. The sequence derives from a woman aged 18-69 years with a cervical HPV16 infection that either progressed to CIN3+ or cleared (not recorded which). V gene TRBV5-1 combines with J gene TRBJ2-3; 12 nucleotides match TRBD2. The CDR3 spells CASGDGLAGPTDTQYF. CDR3 DNA, as far as it was read: TGCGCCAGCGGCGACGGACTAGCGGGGCCCACAGATACG.